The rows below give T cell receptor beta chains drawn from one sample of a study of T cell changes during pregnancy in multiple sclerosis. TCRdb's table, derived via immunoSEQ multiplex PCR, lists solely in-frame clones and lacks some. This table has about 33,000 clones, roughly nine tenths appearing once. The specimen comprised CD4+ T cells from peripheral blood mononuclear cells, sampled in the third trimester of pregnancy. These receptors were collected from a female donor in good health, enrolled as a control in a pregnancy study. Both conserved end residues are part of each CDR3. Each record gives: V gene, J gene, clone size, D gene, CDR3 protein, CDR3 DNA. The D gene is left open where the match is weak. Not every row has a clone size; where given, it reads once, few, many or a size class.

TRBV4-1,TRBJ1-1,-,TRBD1,CASSPTGTGGVTEAFF,TGCGCCAGCAGCCCAACCGGGACAGGGGGCGTGACTGAAGCTTTCTTT
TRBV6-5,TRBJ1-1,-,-,CASTARGSTEAFF,TGTGCCAGCACCGCCAGGGGTTCCACTGAAGCTTTCTTT
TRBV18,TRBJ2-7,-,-,CASSPTTQSSYEQYF,TGTGCCAGCTCACCTACGACTCAGAGCTCCTACGAGCAGTACTTC
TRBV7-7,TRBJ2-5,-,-,CASSLGTGVFGTQYF,TGTGCCAGCAGCTTAGGGACCGGGGTTTTTGGGACCCAGTACTTC
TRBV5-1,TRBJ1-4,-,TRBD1,CASSRWGDRATNEKLFF,TGCGCCAGCAGCAGGTGGGGGGACAGGGCAACTAATGAAAAACTGTTTTTT
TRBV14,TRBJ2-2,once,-,CASSQEHLGAGELFF,TGTGCCAGCAGCCAAGAGCACCTAGGGGCCGGGGAGCTGTTTTTT
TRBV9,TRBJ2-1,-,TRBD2,CASSVLIAGGNEQFF,TGTGCCAGCAGCGTCCTCATAGCGGGAGGCAATGAGCAGTTCTTC
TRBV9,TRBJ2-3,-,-,CASSADYHRTDTQYF,TGTGCCAGCAGCGCCGACTACCACCGCACAGATACGCAGTATTTT
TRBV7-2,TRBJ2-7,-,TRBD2,CASSLAGTSSYEQYF,TGTGCCAGCAGCTTGGCCGGGACTAGCTCCTACGAGCAGTACTTC
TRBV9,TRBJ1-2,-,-,CASSSGLRGYTF,TGTGCCAGCAGCTCCGGATTGAGGGGCTACACCTTC
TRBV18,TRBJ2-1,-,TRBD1,CASSPPGQGPYSDEQFF,TGTGCCAGCTCACCACCGGGACAGGGGCCCTATAGCGATGAGCAGTTCTTC
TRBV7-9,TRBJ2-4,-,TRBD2,CASSLRDTGGKNIQYF,TGTGCCAGCAGCTTAAGGGATACGGGAGGCAAAAACATTCAGTACTTC
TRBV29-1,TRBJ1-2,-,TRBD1,CSVGTGGDGYTF,TGCAGCGTTGGAACAGGGGGTGATGGCTACACCTTC
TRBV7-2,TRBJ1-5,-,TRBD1,CASSLVRGDQPQHF,TGTGCCAGCAGCTTAGTCAGGGGGGATCAGCCCCAGCATTTT
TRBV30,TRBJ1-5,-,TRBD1,CAWSGGTGEQPQHF,TGTGCCTGGAGTGGAGGAACAGGGGAACAGCCCCAGCATTTT
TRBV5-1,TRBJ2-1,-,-,CASSPLRRGNEQFF,TGCGCCAGCAGCCCCCTCAGGCGGGGAAATGAGCAGTTCTTC
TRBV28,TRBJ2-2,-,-,CASTNRENTGELFF,TGTGCCAGCACTAACAGGGAAAACACCGGGGAGCTGTTTTTT
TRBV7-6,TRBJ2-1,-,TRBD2,CASSKTGGSYNEQFF,TGTGCCAGCAGCAAAACCGGGGGGAGTTACAATGAGCAGTTCTTC
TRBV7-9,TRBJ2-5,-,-,CASSSWGSETQYF,TGTGCCAGCAGTTCCTGGGGCTCGGAGACCCAGTACTTC
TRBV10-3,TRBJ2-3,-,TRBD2,CAISESQIAGTDTQYF,TGTGCCATCAGTGAGTCACAAATAGCGGGAACTGATACGCAGTATTTT
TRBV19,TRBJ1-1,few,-,CASRKQGRMNTEAFF,TGTGCCAGTAGAAAACAGGGTCGGATGAACACTGAAGCTTTCTTT
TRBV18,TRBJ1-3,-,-,CASSPGISGNTIYF,TGTGCCAGCAGCCCCGGTATTTCTGGAAACACCATATATTTT
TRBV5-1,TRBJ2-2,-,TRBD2,CASSWTAGGPAGELFF,TGCGCCAGCAGCTGGACGGCGGGGGGGCCCGCCGGGGAGCTGTTTTTT
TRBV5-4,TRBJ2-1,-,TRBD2,CASSPATSGGRNEQFF,TGTGCCAGCAGCCCCGCGACTAGCGGGGGAAGAAATGAGCAGTTCTTC
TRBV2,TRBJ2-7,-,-,CASSPEQYF,TGTGCCAGCAGCCCTGAGCAGTACTTC
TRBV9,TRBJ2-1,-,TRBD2,CASSPASGVYNEQFF,TGTGCCAGCAGCCCCGCTAGCGGGGTCTACAATGAGCAGTTCTTC
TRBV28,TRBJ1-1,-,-,CASSLFPTEMNTEAFF,TGTGCCAGCAGTTTATTCCCGACGGAGATGAACACTGAAGCTTTCTTT
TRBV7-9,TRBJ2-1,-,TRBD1,CASSAWGQFNEQFF,TGTGCCAGCAGCGCCTGGGGACAGTTCAATGAGCAGTTCTTC
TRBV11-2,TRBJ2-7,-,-,CASSPRGHYEQYF,TGTGCCAGCAGCCCCCGAGGTCACTACGAGCAGTACTTC
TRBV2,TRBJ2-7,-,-,CASLGQPYEQYF,TGTGCCAGCCTTGGACAGCCCTACGAGCAGTACTTC
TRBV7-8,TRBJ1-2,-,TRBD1,CASSSTGAYGYTF,TGTGCCAGCAGCTCGACAGGGGCCTATGGCTACACCTTC
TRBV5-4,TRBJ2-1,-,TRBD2,CASSNPGLQKNEQFF,TGTGCCAGCAGCAACCCGGGACTACAAAAGAATGAGCAGTTCTTC
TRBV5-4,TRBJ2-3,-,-,CASSFPGSQTTDTQYF,TGTGCCAGCAGCTTCCCGGGGTCTCAAACGACAGATACGCAGTATTTT
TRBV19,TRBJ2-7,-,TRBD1,CASSTQGAYEQYF,TGTGCCAGTAGCACGCAGGGGGCCTACGAGCAGTACTTC
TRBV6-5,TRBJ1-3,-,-,CASTATLSGNTIYF,TGTGCCAGCACGGCGACACTCTCTGGAAACACCATATATTTT
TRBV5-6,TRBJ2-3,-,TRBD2,CASSLYAGADTQYF,TGTGCCAGCAGCTTGTATGCGGGAGCAGATACGCAGTATTTT
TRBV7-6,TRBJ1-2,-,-,CARGGDAAGTNYGYTF,TGTGCCAGGGGGGGAGACGCAGCGGGGACTAACTATGGCTACACCTTC
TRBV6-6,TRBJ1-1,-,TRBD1,CASSPGTGVLNTEAFF,TGTGCCAGCAGCCCCGGGACAGGGGTTTTGAACACTGAAGCTTTCTTT
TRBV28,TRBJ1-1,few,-,CASSNRINTEAFF,TGTGCCAGCAGCAACAGAATTAACACTGAAGCTTTCTTT
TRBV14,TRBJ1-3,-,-,CASSQTVSGNTIYF,TGTGCCAGCAGTCAGACAGTGTCTGGAAACACCATATATTTT
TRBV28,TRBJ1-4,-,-,CASSTGTNEKLFF,TGTGCCAGCAGCACAGGCACCAATGAAAAACTGTTTTTT
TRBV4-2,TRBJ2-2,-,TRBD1,CASSPGTGDTGELFF,TGTGCCAGCAGCCCGGGGACAGGGGATACCGGGGAGCTGTTTTTT
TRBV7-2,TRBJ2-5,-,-,CASSSTGRETQYF,TGTGCCAGCAGCTCTACAGGGCGGGAGACCCAGTACTTC
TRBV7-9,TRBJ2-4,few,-,CASSPLPGNIQYF,TGTGCCAGCAGCCCTTTACCCGGGAACATTCAGTACTTC